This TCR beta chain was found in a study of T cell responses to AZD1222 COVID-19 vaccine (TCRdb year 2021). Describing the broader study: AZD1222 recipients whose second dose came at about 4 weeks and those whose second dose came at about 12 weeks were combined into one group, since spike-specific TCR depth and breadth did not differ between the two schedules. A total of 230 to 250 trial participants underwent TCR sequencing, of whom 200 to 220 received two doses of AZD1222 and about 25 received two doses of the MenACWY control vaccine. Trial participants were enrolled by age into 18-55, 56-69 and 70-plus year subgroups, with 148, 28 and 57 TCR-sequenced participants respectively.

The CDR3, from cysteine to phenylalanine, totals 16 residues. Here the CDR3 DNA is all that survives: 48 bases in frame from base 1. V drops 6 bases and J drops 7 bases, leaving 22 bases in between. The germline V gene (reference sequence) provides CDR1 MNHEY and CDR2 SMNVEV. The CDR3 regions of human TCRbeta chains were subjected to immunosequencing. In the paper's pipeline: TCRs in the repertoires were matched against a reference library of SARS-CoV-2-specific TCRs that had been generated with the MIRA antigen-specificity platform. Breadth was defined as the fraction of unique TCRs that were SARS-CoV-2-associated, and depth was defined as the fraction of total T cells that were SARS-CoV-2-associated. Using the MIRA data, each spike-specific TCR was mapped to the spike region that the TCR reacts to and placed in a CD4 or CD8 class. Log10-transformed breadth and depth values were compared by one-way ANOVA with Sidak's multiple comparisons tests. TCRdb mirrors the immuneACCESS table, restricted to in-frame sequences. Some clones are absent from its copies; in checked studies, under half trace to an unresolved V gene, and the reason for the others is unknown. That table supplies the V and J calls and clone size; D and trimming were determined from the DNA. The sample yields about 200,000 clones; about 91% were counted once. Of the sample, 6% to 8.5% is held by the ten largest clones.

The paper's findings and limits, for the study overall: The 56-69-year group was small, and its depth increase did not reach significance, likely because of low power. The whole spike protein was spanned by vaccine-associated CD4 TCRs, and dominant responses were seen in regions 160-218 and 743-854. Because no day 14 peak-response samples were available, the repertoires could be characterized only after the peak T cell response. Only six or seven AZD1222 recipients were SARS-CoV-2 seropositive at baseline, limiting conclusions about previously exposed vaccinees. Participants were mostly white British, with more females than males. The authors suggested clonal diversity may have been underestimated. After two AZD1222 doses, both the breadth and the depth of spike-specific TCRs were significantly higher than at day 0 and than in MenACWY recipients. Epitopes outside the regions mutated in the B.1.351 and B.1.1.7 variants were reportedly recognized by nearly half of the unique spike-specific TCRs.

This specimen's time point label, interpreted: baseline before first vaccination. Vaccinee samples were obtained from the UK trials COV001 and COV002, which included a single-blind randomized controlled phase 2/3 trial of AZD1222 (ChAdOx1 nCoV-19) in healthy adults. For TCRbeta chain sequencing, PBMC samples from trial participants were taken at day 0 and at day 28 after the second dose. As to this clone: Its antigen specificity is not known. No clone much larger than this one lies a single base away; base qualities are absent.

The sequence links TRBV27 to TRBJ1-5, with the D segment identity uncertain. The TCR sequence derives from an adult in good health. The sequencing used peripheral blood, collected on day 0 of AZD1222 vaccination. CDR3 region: CASSPAVGIPDQPQHF. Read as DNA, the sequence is TGTGCCAGCAGCCCGGCGGTGGGTATCCCGGACCAGCCCCAGCATTTT.